This T cell receptor beta chain was recovered during a study of identical twins. Comment on this clonotype: The antigen remains unidentified.

Broader study findings: Low generation-probability sequences were in excess among twin-shared out-of-frame alpha sequences. Excess sharing between twins was weaker in beta out-of-frame sequences.

CDR1 SNHLY and CDR2 FYNNEI come from the germline V gene. Trimming cost V 6 bases and J 0 bases, with 10 bases left between them. CDR3 size: 14 residues. Unique molecular identifiers were present on the cDNA, which also gained a universal primer site by template switching. TCRdb re-analysed the 5' RACE reads in MiXCR, keeping a single row per CDR3 protein. The sample records approximately 240,000 distinct CDR3 sequences, over 12% being singletons. With no exceptions, donors were healthy Caucasians. V is TRBV2 and J is TRBJ2-3, with D possibly TRBD1 on 6 matching bases. Material: memory (CD45RO+) T cells sorted from blood. This TCR was sampled from a woman between 18 and 29 years old in good health. The CDR3 here is CASSEQGSTDTQYF. CDR3 DNA: TGTGCCAGCAGCGAACAGGGAAGCACAGATACGCAGTATTTT.